This T cell receptor (beta chain) was captured in a study of T cells in Graves' hyperthyroidism and ophthalmopathy. Many counts were recorded for this clonotype. The antigen is not known. It was RNA transcripts that yielded the amplified TCR beta CDR3 regions. In the first-round RT-PCR of the TCR CDR3, the HTBI primer set was used. A single record per CDR3 protein comes from TCRdb applying MiXCR to the multiplex PCR reads. The sample holds about 620,000 distinct CDR3 sequences, 15% to 20% seen once. Between the trimmed V and J ends, which lost 1 base and 4 bases, there was a span of 16 bases. Germline CDR1 reads DFQATT; CDR2 reads SNEGSKA (reference sequence). The CDR3 length is 15 residues. The study's findings and limits: Most thyroid-expanded clonotypes above 0.001 were also found in blood. For ophthalmopathy, model prediction preceded onset by a median about 6.2 months.

In making diagnoses, clinical symptoms, serum thyroxine and TRAb, thyroid ultrasound and orbital computed tomography were all used. This clonotype was sampled from a woman aged 25-40 years with Graves' hyperthyroidism. Sequencing was done on a sample of blood. The chain recombines TRBV20-1 with TRBJ1-2, with D perhaps matching TRBD1 (5 bases). DNA for the CDR3: TGCAGTGCTAGAGGTTTTGGGGCAGTAAGCTATGGCTACACCTTC. Its protein product is CSARGFGAVSYGYTF.